Presented here are 10 T cell receptor beta chains from one specimen sequenced in a study of T cell responses to AZD1222 COVID-19 vaccine (dated by TCRdb to about 2021). The library was obtained by the immunoSEQ multiplex PCR assay. TCRdb mirrors the immuneACCESS table, restricted to in-frame sequences. Some clones are absent from its copies; in checked studies, under half trace to an unresolved V gene, and the reason for the others is unknown. This sample has 200,000 to 300,000 clones in its table, and over 85% of those were observed once. Less than 0.6% of the sample is in the top ten clones. According to the study, the label for this sample's time point signals: baseline before first vaccination. This specimen was peripheral blood, taken on day 0 of AZD1222 vaccination. The source is an adult in good health.

The J gene is TRBJ2-7, the V gene TRBV10-1; D not certain. CDR3 size: 11 residues. Germline CDR1 and CDR2: WNHNN and SYGVQD (reference sequence). V was shortened by 4 bases and J by 5 bases, with 6 bases between the two germline ends. The CDR3 bases are TGCGCCAGCAGTGCTCCTCACGAGCAGTACTTC. Protein product: CASSAPHEQYF.

The V call is TRBV28, the J call TRBJ2-5; D is undetermined. V was cut by 3 bases and J by 5 bases, with 10 bases left in between. The CDR3 sequence is 13 residues long. Germline V CDR1 and CDR2: MDHEN, SYDVKM. For the CDR3, the DNA is TGTGCCAGCAGTTTCTATGGTGGGGAGACCCAGTACTTC. As protein: CASSFYGGETQYF.

The rearrangement joins TRBV6-5 to TRBJ2-1; a possible D gene is TRBD2 (6 bases). This CDR3 contains 15 residues. The V end lost 6 bases, the J end lost 0 bases, and 12 bases lay between the germline ends. From germline, CDR1 is MNHEY and CDR2 SVGAGI. CDR3 sequence (DNA): TGTGCCAGCAGCATAGCGGTACTCTCCTACAATGAGCAGTTCTTC. Amino acid sequence: CASSIAVLSYNEQFF.

The chain uses TRBV7-3 and TRBJ2-1; D uncertain. The length of the CDR3 is 12 residues. Trimming shortened V by 2 bases and J by 5 bases, and 4 bases separated the two germline ends. Germline CDR1 reads SGHTA; CDR2 reads FQGTGA. In DNA form, the CDR3 reads TGTGCCAGCAGCTTAGGAAACAATGAGCAGTTCTTC. It specifies CASSLGNNEQFF.

The rearrangement joins TRBV27 to TRBJ2-7; tentatively, D is TRBD1 (5 bases). The CDR3 is made up of 14 amino acids. V lost 5 bases to trimming and J lost 3 bases, with 14 bases between them. CDR1 is MNHEY and CDR2 is SMNVEV in the germline V gene (reference sequence). Written as DNA, the CDR3 is TGTGCCAGCAGTCCGCGGTTGGGGCACTACGAGCAGTACTTC. Its protein product is CASSPRLGHYEQYF.

V gene TRBV6-2 or TRBV6-3 combines with J gene TRBJ2-7; weak D call: TRBD2 (6 bases). Germline V gene data show CDR1 as MNHEY and CDR2 as SVGEGT. The V gene lost 5 bases and the J gene lost 9 bases, with 23 bases spanning the gap. This CDR3 spans 15 amino acids. CDR3 nucleotides: TGTGCCAGCAGTCCGGGCGGGACGGTCTCTACGGGGCAGTACTTC. Amino acid sequence: CASSPGGTVSTGQYF.

Points on this clone: Other nucleotide sequences from this sample produce the same CDR3. The V call is TRBV6-5, the J call TRBJ2-7, with 10 positions matching TRBD1. The CDR3 is made up of 13 amino acids. Unmatched junction bases numbered 5, after V lost 6 bases and J lost 6 bases. Germline-derived CDR1 and CDR2 are MNHEY and SVGAGI. CDR3 sequence: CASRRQGAGEQYF. CDR3 DNA sequence: TGTGCCAGCAGAAGACAGGGGGCAGGCGAGCAGTACTTC.

Here the CDR3 reads CASSLRDSMNTEAFF. CDR3 bases: TGCGCCAGCAGCTTGCGGGACAGTATGAACACTGAAGCTTTCTTT. The chain links TRBV5-1 to TRBJ1-1, with 7 bases that match TRBD1. The J segment lost 0 bases and the V segment lost 1 base, leaving 3 bases of the junction unmatched. Germline values: CDR1 SGHRS, CDR2 YFSETQ. The CDR3 covers 15 residues.

This clone was detected only once. The chain employs TRBV2 and TRBJ1-5; D is perhaps TRBD1 (6 bases). V dropped 5 bases and J dropped 5 bases, with 10 bases sitting between them. Germline loops: CDR1 SNHLY, CDR2 FYNNEI. The CDR3 has 13 amino acids. CDR3 sequence reads: CASSSDSDQPQHF. CDR3 nucleotide sequence: TGTGCCAGCAGTTCGGACAGTGATCAGCCCCAGCATTTT.

J is TRBJ1-5 and V is TRBV5-1, with TRBD1 as a possible D gene (5 bases). CDR1 and CDR2 (germline): SGHRS, YFSETQ. CDR3 length: 13 residues. V lost 3 bases to trimming and J lost 5 bases, with 9 bases between them. The CDR3 DNA follows: TGCGCCAGCAGCTCAGAGACAGATCAGCCCCAGCATTTT. Translation gives CASSSETDQPQHF. Complete variable domain (other parts from reference TRBV5-1 and TRBJ1-5): KAGVTQTPRYLIKTRGQQVTLSCSPISGHRSVSWYQQTPGQGLQFLFEYFSETQRNKGNFPGRFSGRQFSNSRSEMNVSTLELGDSALYLCASSSETDQPQHFGDGTRLSIL.